This T cell receptor (beta chain) was found in a study of T cells expressing NK-cell markers. Study details: With respect to HCMV, most of the eight sequenced donors were seropositive, and one was seronegative. General study results and limits: The CD3+CD56-NKG2C+ fraction was also led by these clonotypes in a handful of donors.

TCRdb reprocessed the 5' RACE reads; each CDR3 protein has one entry and no DNA is given. The sample table sets out approximately 150,000 distinct CDR3 sequences. Concerning this clonotype itself: Its target is unknown.

The CDR3 has 13 residues. Looked up from germline, CDR1 is SQVTM and CDR2 is ANQGSEA. What was sequenced was blood T cells: a sorted CD56 or NKG2C T cell subset, CD4+ or CD8+ T cells, or bulk PBMC T cells (not recorded which). This chain uses TRBV29-1 with TRBJ1-1; without DNA, the TCRdb call of TRBD1 cannot be checked. This clonotype originated in a woman aged 18-69 years in good health. The CDR3 here is CSVVQAGGTEAFF. The entire variable domain, with the rest obtained from reference TRBV29-1 and TRBJ1-1, is as follows: SAVISQKPSRDICQRGTSLTIQCQVDSQVTMMFWYRQQPGQSLTLIATANQGSEATYESGFVIDKFPISRPNLTFSTLTVSNMSPEDSSIYLCSVVQAGGTEAFFGQGTRLTVV.